This T cell receptor (beta chain) was sequenced in a study of blood T cell repertoires in COVID-19. Profiling relied on immunoSEQ multiplex PCR, and the TCRdb table lists in-frame clones only, not all of them. The table shows about 120,000 clones, with nearly 80% occurring only once. V dropped 11 bases and J dropped 5; count of bases not matched to a gene: 7. The length of the CDR3 is 13 residues. Looked up from germline, CDR1 is LNHDA and CDR2 is SQIVND (reference sequence). V is TRBV19 and J is TRBJ2-3; TRBD2 matches 10 bases. The sample consisted of peripheral blood. This clonotype was sampled from a woman of 80 years or more with active or convalescent COVID-19. The CDR3 DNA reads as TGTGCCGCGCAGCGGGAGGGCCGAGATACGCAGTATTTT. This translates into CAAQREGRDTQYF.